Only a few counts were recorded for the clone carrying this TCR beta chain. These data originate in a study of patients and donors after allogeneic stem cell transplantation. This CDR3 comprises 15 residues. Unmatched junction bases numbered 5, after V lost 2 bases and J lost 6 bases. Per germline, CDR1 MNHEY and CDR2 SMNVEV (reference sequence). TCRdb ran MiXCR on the RT-PCR reads and lists one entry per CDR3 protein. This table holds about 410,000 distinct CDR3 sequences, 16% found once. The chain uses TRBV27 and TRBJ2-1; 9 nucleotides align to TRBD2. The sequencing sample was made of blood, either unsorted or a sorted T cell fraction (not recorded which). The receptor comes from a human donor who was either an allogeneic HSCT recipient or a stem cell or donor lymphocyte infusion donor (not recorded which). It is not recorded whose cells these are; they may come from a transplant donor. The DNA of the CDR3 is TGTGCCAGCAGTTTAGGACTAGCGTCACGCAATGAGCAGTTCTTC. It translates to CASSLGLASRNEQFF.